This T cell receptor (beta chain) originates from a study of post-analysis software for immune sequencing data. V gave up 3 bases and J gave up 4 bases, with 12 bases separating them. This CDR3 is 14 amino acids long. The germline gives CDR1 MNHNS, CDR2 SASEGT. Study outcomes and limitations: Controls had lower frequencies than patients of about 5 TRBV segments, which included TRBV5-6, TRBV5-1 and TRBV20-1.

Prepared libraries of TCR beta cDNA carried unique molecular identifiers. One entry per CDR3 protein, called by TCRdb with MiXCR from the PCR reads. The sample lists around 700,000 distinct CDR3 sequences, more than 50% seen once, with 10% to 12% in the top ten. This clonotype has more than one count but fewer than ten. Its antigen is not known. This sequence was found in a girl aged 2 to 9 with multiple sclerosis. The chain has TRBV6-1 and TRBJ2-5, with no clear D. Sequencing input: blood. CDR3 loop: CASSDGRLGETQYF. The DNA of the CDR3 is TGTGCCAGCAGTGATGGCCGCCTAGGAGAGACCCAGTACTTC.